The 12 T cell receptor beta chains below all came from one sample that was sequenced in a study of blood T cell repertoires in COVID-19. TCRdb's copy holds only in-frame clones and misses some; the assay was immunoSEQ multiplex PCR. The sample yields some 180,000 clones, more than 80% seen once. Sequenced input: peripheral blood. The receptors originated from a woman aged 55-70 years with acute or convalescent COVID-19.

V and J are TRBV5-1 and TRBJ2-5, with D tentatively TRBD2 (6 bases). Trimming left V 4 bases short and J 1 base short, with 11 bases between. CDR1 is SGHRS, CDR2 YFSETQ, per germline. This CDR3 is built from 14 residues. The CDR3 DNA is TGCGCCAGCAGCGGGGGGACCATCCAAGAGACCCAGTACTTC. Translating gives CASSGGTIQETQYF.

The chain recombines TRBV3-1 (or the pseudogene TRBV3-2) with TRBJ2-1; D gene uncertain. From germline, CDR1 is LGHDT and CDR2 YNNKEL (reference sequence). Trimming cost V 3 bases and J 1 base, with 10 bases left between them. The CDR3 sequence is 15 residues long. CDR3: CASSHLDTSYNEQFF. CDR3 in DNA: TGTGCCAGCAGCCACCTCGATACATCCTACAATGAGCAGTTCTTC.

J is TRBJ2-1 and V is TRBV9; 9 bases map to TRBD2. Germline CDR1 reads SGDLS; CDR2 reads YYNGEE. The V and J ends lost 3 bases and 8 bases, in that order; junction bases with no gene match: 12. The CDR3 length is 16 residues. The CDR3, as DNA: TGTGCCAGCAGCGCCTTCGGGGCGGGAGGGCTCTATGAGCAGTTCTTC. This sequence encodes CASSAFGAGGLYEQFF.

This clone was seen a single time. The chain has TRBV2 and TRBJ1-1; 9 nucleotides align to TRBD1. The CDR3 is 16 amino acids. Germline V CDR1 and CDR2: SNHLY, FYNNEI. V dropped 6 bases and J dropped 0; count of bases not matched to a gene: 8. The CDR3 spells CASRGDRALMNTEAFF. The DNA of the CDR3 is TGTGCCAGCAGGGGGGACAGGGCACTCATGAACACTGAAGCTTTCTTT.

The CDR3 nucleotides read TGTGCCAGTAGTATGGCGGGACAGCGGAACACTGAAGCTTTCTTT. Protein product: CASSMAGQRNTEAFF. The V gene is TRBV19, the J gene TRBJ1-1, with 7 bases identical to TRBD1. The ends lost 3 bases at V and 1 base at J; junction bases unmatched: 5. This CDR3 comprises 15 residues. The V gene's germline CDR1 is LNHDA and CDR2 SQIVND (reference sequence).

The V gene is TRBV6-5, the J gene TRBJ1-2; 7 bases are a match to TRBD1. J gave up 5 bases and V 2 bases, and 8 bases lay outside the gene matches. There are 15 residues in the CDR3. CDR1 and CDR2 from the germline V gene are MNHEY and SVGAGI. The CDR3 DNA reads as TGTGCCAGCAGTTACCAGGGGGATGTTTGGTATGGCTACACCTTC. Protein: CASSYQGDVWYGYTF.

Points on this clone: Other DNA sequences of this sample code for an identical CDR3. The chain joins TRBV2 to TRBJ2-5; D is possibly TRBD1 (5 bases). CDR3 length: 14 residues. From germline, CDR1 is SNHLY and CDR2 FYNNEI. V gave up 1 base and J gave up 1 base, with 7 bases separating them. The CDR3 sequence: CASSEDRGQETQYF. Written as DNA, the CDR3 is TGTGCCAGCAGTGAAGATAGGGGCCAAGAGACCCAGTACTTC.

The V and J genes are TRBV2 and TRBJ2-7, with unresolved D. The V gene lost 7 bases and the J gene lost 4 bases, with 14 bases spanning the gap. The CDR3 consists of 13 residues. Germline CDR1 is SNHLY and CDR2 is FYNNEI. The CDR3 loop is CASKTTIRYEQYV. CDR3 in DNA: TGTGCCAGCAAAACGACAATTCGGTACGAGCAGTACGTC.

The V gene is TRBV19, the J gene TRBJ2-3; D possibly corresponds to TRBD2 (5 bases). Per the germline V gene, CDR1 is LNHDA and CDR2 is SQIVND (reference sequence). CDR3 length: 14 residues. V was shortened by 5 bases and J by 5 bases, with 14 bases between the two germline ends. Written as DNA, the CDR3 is TGTGCCAGTAGTTCAGGACTGGCGGTAGATACGCAGTATTTT. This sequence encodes CASSSGLAVDTQYF.

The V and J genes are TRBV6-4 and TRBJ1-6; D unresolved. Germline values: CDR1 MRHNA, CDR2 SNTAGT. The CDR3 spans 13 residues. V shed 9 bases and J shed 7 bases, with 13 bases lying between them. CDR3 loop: CASGESPNSPLHF. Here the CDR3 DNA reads TGTGCCAGTGGAGAAAGCCCCAATTCACCCCTCCACTTT.

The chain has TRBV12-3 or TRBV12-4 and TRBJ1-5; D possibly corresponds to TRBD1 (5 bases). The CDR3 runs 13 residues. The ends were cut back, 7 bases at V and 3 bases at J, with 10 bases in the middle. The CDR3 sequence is CASKSGVNQPQHF. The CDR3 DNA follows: TGTGCCAGCAAATCGGGGGTCAATCAGCCCCAGCATTTT.

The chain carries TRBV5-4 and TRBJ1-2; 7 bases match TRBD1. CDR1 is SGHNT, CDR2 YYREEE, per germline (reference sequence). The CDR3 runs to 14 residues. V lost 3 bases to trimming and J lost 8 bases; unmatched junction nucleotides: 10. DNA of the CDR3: TGTGCCAGCAGCTCCCAGGGGGAAGGGTTAGGCTACACCTTC. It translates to CASSSQGEGLGYTF.